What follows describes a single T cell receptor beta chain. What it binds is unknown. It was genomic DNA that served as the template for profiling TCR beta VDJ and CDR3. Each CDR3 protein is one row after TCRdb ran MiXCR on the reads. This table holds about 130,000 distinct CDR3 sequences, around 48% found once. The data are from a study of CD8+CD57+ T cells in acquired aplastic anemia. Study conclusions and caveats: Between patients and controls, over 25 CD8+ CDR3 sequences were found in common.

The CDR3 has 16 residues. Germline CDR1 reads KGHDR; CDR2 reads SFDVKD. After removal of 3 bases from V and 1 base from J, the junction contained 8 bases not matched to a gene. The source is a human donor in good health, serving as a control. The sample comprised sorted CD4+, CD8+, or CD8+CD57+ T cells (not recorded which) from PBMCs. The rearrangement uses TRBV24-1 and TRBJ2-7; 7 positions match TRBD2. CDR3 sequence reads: CATSDPGGGESYEQYF. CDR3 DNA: TGTGCCACCAGTGATCCGGGGGGAGGAGAATCCTACGAGCAGTACTTC.